Each of the 23 T cell receptor beta chains below was sequenced from the same sample in a study of T cell responses to AZD1222 COVID-19 vaccine. Assay used: immunoSEQ multiplex PCR; TCRdb lists only in-frame clones, some missing. The sample lists roughly 55,000 clones, nearly 90% occurring once. The starting material was peripheral blood, obtained on day 0 of AZD1222 vaccination. These receptors came from an adult in good health.

This sequence joins TRBV12-3 or TRBV12-4 and TRBJ1-2, with a possible D match to TRBD1 (5 bases). This CDR3 has 11 residues. Trimming took 7 bases from V and 6 from J, leaving 9 bases between them. The CDR3 DNA reads TGTGCCAGCACCCCGGGGGATGGCTACACCTTC. Translating it yields CASTPGDGYTF.

The chain joins TRBV18 to TRBJ2-7; 10 positions match TRBD1. Germline V gene data show CDR1 as KGHSH and CDR2 as LQKENI. J was trimmed by 4 bases and V by 3 bases; bases with no gene match: 6. CDR3 size: 15 residues. The CDR3 protein is CASSPQGQGLYEQYF. The CDR3, as DNA: TGTGCCAGCTCACCCCAGGGACAGGGGTTGTACGAGCAGTACTTC.

The J gene is TRBJ2-6, the V gene TRBV28; no clear D. V was trimmed by 4 bases and J by 3 bases, leaving 7 bases between them. This CDR3 contains 14 residues. The V gene's germline CDR1 is MDHEN and CDR2 SYDVKM. The CDR3 is CASSSPGGANVLTF. The CDR3 bases are TGTGCCAGCAGTTCCCCCGGTGGGGCCAACGTCCTGACTTTC.

The chain uses TRBV7-2 and TRBJ2-7; 7 bases align to TRBD1. After removal of 5 bases from V and 2 bases from J, the junction contained 3 bases not matched to a gene. Germline V gives CDR1 SGHTA, CDR2 FQGNSA. The CDR3 spans 13 residues. Here the CDR3 reads CASSRGGAYEQYF. CDR3 DNA sequence: TGTGCCAGCAGCCGAGGGGGCGCCTACGAGCAGTACTTC.

This clone turned up a few times. V and J are TRBV18 and TRBJ1-1; D gene uncertain. V gave up 4 bases and J gave up 3 bases, with 9 bases separating them. The V gene's germline CDR1 is KGHSH and CDR2 LQKENI. The CDR3 totals 13 residues. The chain's CDR3 is CASSLAEDTEAFF. In DNA form, the CDR3 reads TGTGCCAGCTCACTAGCGGAGGACACTGAAGCTTTCTTT.

This chain connects TRBV6-5 to TRBJ1-2, with a tentative D call TRBD1 (6 bases). From germline, CDR1 is MNHEY and CDR2 SVGAGI. The CDR3 consists of 15 residues. The germline V and J ends were trimmed by 6 bases and 6 bases, with 20 bases remaining between them. CDR3: CASSMGGAGGHGYTF. The CDR3 DNA reads TGTGCCAGCAGCATGGGGGGGGCTGGTGGTCATGGCTACACCTTC.

The gene calls are TRBV11-2 and TRBJ2-1; TRBD1 is a possible D gene (5 bases). Trimming stripped 6 bases from V and 15 bases from J, with 15 bases between. Germline V gene data show CDR1 as SGHAT and CDR2 as FQNNGV. The CDR3 loop spans 11 amino acids. The chain's CDR3 is CASSLVTGVFF. In DNA form, the CDR3 reads TGTGCCAGCAGTCTTGTCACAGGAGTGTTCTTC.

This chain connects TRBV24-1 to TRBJ2-3, with TRBD1 matching 8 bases. CDR1 is KGHDR, CDR2 SFDVKD, per germline. The V gene end was trimmed by 0 bases and the J gene end by 2 bases; junction bases not matched to a gene: 0. This CDR3 is 15 amino acids long. Here the CDR3 DNA reads TGTGCCACCAGTGATTTGCAGGGGGCCACAGATACGCAGTATTTT. Translation: CATSDLQGATDTQYF.

The CDR3 loop is CASRHKPAFENTGELFF. The CDR3 DNA sequence: TGTGCCAGCAGACACAAACCGGCTTTTGAGAACACCGGGGAGCTGTTTTTT. The chain combines TRBV28 with TRBJ2-2; D not certain. Trimming shortened V by 6 bases and J by 1 base, and 18 bases separated the two germline ends. The germline V gene encodes CDR1 MDHEN and CDR2 SYDVKM. This CDR3 has 17 residues.

The V gene is TRBV6-5, the J gene TRBJ1-1; D remains ambiguous. The CDR3 covers 14 residues. The germline V and J ends were trimmed by 4 bases and 0 bases, with 9 bases remaining between them. CDR1 and CDR2 from the germline V gene are MNHEY and SVGAGI. The CDR3: CASSSPRMNTEAFF. Written as DNA, the CDR3 is TGTGCCAGCAGTTCGCCCCGAATGAACACTGAAGCTTTCTTT.

The chain uses TRBV6-5 and TRBJ2-1; D remains unclear. The germline V gene encodes CDR1 MNHEY and CDR2 SVGAGI. V dropped 2 bases and J dropped 2 bases, with 4 bases sitting between them. The CDR3 has 13 residues. Here the CDR3 DNA reads TGTGCCAGCAGTTACAGCGCCTACAATGAGCAGTTCTTC. This sequence encodes CASSYSAYNEQFF.

The genes are TRBV28 and TRBJ2-7; 10 bases fit TRBD1. This CDR3 region has 15 residues. Unmatched junction bases numbered 10, after V lost 9 bases and J lost 2 bases. Germline CDR1 is MDHEN and CDR2 is SYDVKM. This CDR3 reads CASGPGQGYPYEQYF. The CDR3 DNA sequence: TGTGCCAGTGGCCCGGGACAGGGGTATCCCTACGAGCAGTACTTC.

The chain uses TRBV7-9 and TRBJ2-1, with 8 nucleotides matching TRBD1. Germline lookup yields CDR1 SEHNR and CDR2 FQNEAQ (reference sequence). The CDR3 is made up of 14 amino acids. The J segment lost 4 bases and the V segment lost 3 bases, leaving 2 bases of the junction unmatched. CDR3 in amino acids: CASSLTGAYNEQFF. The CDR3 DNA sequence: TGTGCCAGCAGCTTGACAGGGGCGTACAATGAGCAGTTCTTC. The whole variable domain, remainder taken from reference TRBV7-9 and TRBJ2-1, is DTGVSQNPRHKITKRGQNVTFRCDPISEHNRLYWYRQTLGQGPEFLTYFQNEAQLEKSRLLSDRFSAERPKGSFSTLEIQRTEQGDSAMYLCASSLTGAYNEQFFGPGTRLTVL.

The chain links TRBV11-3 to TRBJ1-5; TRBD1 might be the D (6 bases). Per germline, CDR1 SGHNT and CDR2 YENEEA. The CDR3 has 17 amino acids. V was clipped by 2 bases and J by 2 bases, with 16 bases between them. CDR3 DNA: TGTGCCAGCAGCTTATCGAGGGGGAGAGCATGCAATCAGCCCCAGCATTTT. Translating gives CASSLSRGRACNQPQHF.

The genes are TRBV12-5 and TRBJ1-3; D uncertain. V was cut by 6 bases and J by 0 bases, with 18 bases left in between. Germline CDR1 LGHNT, CDR2 FRNRAP. The CDR3 loop spans 17 amino acids. CDR3 region: CASGTVRGDRSGNTIYF. The CDR3 nucleotides read TGTGCTAGTGGGACGGTACGGGGAGACCGCTCTGGAAACACCATATATTTT.

The chain couples TRBV18 to TRBJ1-1, with 9 nucleotides matching TRBD1. Germline loops: CDR1 KGHSH, CDR2 LQKENI. The J segment lost 3 bases and the V segment lost 3 bases, leaving 5 bases of the junction unmatched. The CDR3 is 15 residues long. The CDR3 here is CASSPGDREDTEAFF. CDR3 nucleotides: TGTGCCAGCTCACCCGGGGACAGGGAGGACACTGAAGCTTTCTTT.

V is TRBV5-4 and J is TRBJ2-7; the match to TRBD1 covers 8 bases. Per germline, CDR1 SGHNT and CDR2 YYREEE (reference sequence). V lost 0 bases and J lost 2; bases outside the gene matches: 7. The length of the CDR3 is 16 residues. The CDR3 sequence is CASSLGQGAIPYEQYF. CDR3 coding DNA: TGTGCCAGCAGCTTGGGGCAGGGGGCGATTCCCTACGAGCAGTACTTC. Complete variable domain (other parts from reference TRBV5-4 and TRBJ2-7): ETGVTQSPTHLIKTRGQQVTLRCSSQSGHNTVSWYQQALGQGPQFIFQYYREEENGRGNFPPRFSGLQFPNYSSELNVNALELDDSALYLCASSLGQGAIPYEQYFGPGTRLTVT.

The rearrangement uses TRBV4-1 and TRBJ1-4, with D possibly TRBD1 on 6 matching bases. Germline lookup yields CDR1 MGHRA and CDR2 YSYEKL. The CDR3 extends over 16 amino acids. The V and J ends lost 4 bases and 3 bases respectively, with 15 bases between them. The CDR3 is CASSREGGLANEKLFF. CDR3 DNA sequence: TGCGCCAGCAGCCGTGAGGGGGGATTGGCTAATGAAAAACTGTTTTTT.

The V gene is TRBV4-1, the J gene TRBJ1-6; 7 nucleotides agree with TRBD1. The CDR3 loop spans 15 amino acids. Germline assignment: CDR1 MGHRA and CDR2 YSYEKL. Trimming took 3 bases from V and 9 from J; bases not matched to a gene: 8. The CDR3 bases are TGCGCCAGCAGCCACCCCGGACAGGTCCGTTCACCCCTCCACTTT. Amino acid sequence: CASSHPGQVRSPLHF.

The V call is TRBV10-3, the J call TRBJ2-7; TRBD2 matches at 9 bases. Germline assignment: CDR1 ENHRY and CDR2 SYGVKD. Trimming at V came to 2 bases and at J to 7 bases, leaving 9 bases not matched to a gene. CDR3 length: 15 amino acids. The CDR3 here is CAISEPSGLAGEQYF. CDR3 DNA: TGTGCCATCAGTGAGCCAAGTGGGCTAGCGGGGGAGCAGTACTTC.

The CDR3 spells CASSRKGSTINEQFF. CDR3 sequence (DNA): TGCGCCAGCAGCCGAAAGGGGTCAACGATCAATGAGCAGTTCTTC. The chain joins TRBV4-3 to TRBJ2-1, with D perhaps TRBD1 (5 bases). This CDR3 region has 15 residues. Trimming took 4 bases from V and 6 from J, leaving 16 bases between them. CDR1 LGHNA and CDR2 YSLEER come from the germline V gene.

The chain has TRBV6-2 or TRBV6-3 and TRBJ1-6; D unclear. The CDR3 spans 13 residues. The V gene lost 2 bases and the J gene lost 7 bases, with 6 bases spanning the gap. Germline CDR1 reads MNHEY; CDR2 reads SVGEGT. The CDR3 sequence is CASSYKGNSPLHF. Here the CDR3 DNA reads TGTGCCAGCAGTTACAAAGGGAATTCACCCCTCCACTTT.

The V gene is TRBV7-9, the J gene TRBJ1-2; D remains ambiguous. The CDR3 length is 14 residues. Trimming shortened V by 5 bases and J by 0 bases, and 10 bases separated the two germline ends. The germline V gene has CDR1 SEHNR and CDR2 FQNEAQ (reference sequence). The chain's CDR3 is CASSLASANYGYTF. Here the CDR3 DNA reads TGTGCCAGCAGCCTCGCATCCGCTAACTATGGCTACACCTTC.